This T cell receptor (beta chain) is from a study of cytomegalovirus exposure and HLA in healthy donors. The CDR3 runs to 16 residues. The junction had 10 bases not matched to a gene; V was cut back by 3 bases and J by 6 bases. CDR1 MNHEY and CDR2 SMNVEV come from the germline V gene (reference sequence). Study-level findings and limits: TCR beta sequences numbering 15,000 to 20,000 were associated with HLA alleles at 0.05 false discovery rate in a later analysis. Cytomegalovirus association was listed for about 150 TCR beta chains.

Although they were nominally healthy when sampled, donors likely had unrecorded immune exposures. The PCR made use of 60 Vbeta and 13 Jbeta primers. Study processing details: Later, an analysis found approximately 80 million unique TCR beta chains, and some 10 million of these were shared. Profiling relied on immunoSEQ multiplex PCR, and the TCRdb table lists in-frame clones only, not all of them. Clonal size and the V and J genes are those of that table, whereas D and trimming came from the DNA. Its table records about 170,000 clones. In regard to this clone: Its antigen is unknown.

The chain couples TRBV27 to TRBJ1-4; 7 nucleotides line up with TRBD1. What was sequenced was PBMCs. This clonotype originated in a woman aged 18-29 years in good health and CMV-seropositive. The CDR3: CASSLTRRRGHEKLFF. The CDR3 DNA sequence: TGTGCCAGCAGTTTGACCCGGAGGAGGGGGCATGAAAAACTGTTTTTT.